The present T cell receptor beta chain was sequenced within a study of blood T cell repertoires in COVID-19. For the study at large: Acute and convalescent COVID-19 samples came from the United States, Italy and Spain. PBMCs, B-cell-depleted T cells, or T cells were the source of the cDNA or gDNA that made up the material.

The CDR3 runs to 18 residues. V shed 0 bases and J shed 0 bases, with 14 bases lying between them. CDR1 is MNHEY, CDR2 SMNVEV, per germline (reference sequence). In the source study's methods: By means of reference gene primer amplification, nucleated cell counts were estimated. Sequencing used immunoSEQ multiplex PCR; TCRdb keeps in-frame clones, though not all of them. The DNA gave D and trimming, while V, J and clone size come from that table. The sample includes about 170,000 clones, approximately 81% of them seen just once. The specimen was peripheral blood. The source is a human donor with acute or convalescent COVID-19. The donor label of this sample is uncertain. The chain has TRBV27 and TRBJ1-4; maybe TRBD1 (5 bases). This chain's CDR3 is CASSLSVGGFATNEKLFF. The CDR3 DNA is TGTGCCAGCAGTTTATCAGTCGGGGGGTTCGCAACTAATGAAAAACTGTTTTTT.